These 29 T cell receptor beta chains originate from one sample sequenced in a study of Tregs in tolerant kidney transplant recipients (dated by TCRdb to between 2018 and 2021). Sample time point, as interpreted from the label and publication: blood sample drawn before combined kidney and bone marrow transplant. Library preparation used the immunoSEQ multiplex PCR assay. TCRdb carries this immuneACCESS record with in-frame sequences only. Its versions omit some clonotypes, under half of them owing to an unresolved V gene in the studies checked, with the rest unexplained. This sample's table carries approximately 30,000 clones. Approximately 15% of the sample comes from the top ten. The sequencing used CD8+ T cells from blood, collected before the transplant. These receptor sequences come from a human donor who received a combined kidney and bone marrow transplant.

Remarks on this clone: The read terminates 3 residues ahead of where the CDR3 ends, so the germline J gene completes it. The V and J genes are TRBV7-8 and TRBJ2-2, with D maybe TRBD2 (6 bases). The CDR3 is made up of 16 amino acids. The germline gives CDR1 SGHVS, CDR2 FQNEAQ. V shed 2 bases and J shed 4 bases, with 14 bases lying between them. CDR3 DNA (partial): TGTGCCAGCAGCTTAATGCGGGAAGTAAGCACCGGGGAG. It is translated as CASSLMREVSTGE. The complete CDR3 reads CASSLMREVSTGELFF.

On this clone: The read terminates 3 residues before the CDR3 end, so the remaining end is supplied by the germline J gene. This rearrangement joins TRBV5-6 to TRBJ2-7; the match to TRBD2 covers 7 bases. Germline lookup yields CDR1 SGHDT and CDR2 YYEEEE. V was pared by 4 bases and J by 0 bases, with 7 bases of the junction left unmatched. CDR3 length: 15 amino acids. The CDR3 loop is CASSASGVSSYEQYF. The sequenced part of the CDR3 DNA is TGTGCCAGCAGCGCGAGCGGGGTAAGCTCCTACGAG.

Notes on this clone: Sequencing ends 3 residues short of the CDR3 end; the germline J gene provides the rest. V gene TRBV27 combines with J gene TRBJ1-1; 8 nucleotides match TRBD1. V gave up 5 bases and J gave up 6 bases; unmatched junction bases: 5. The CDR3 is 13 amino acids. Germline assignment: CDR1 MNHEY and CDR2 SMNVEV (reference sequence). CDR3: CASSTLDRAEAFF. CDR3 DNA, as far as it was read: TGTGCCAGCAGTACCTTGGACAGGGCTGAA.

Notes on this clone: The read terminates 3 residues before the CDR3 end, so the remaining end is supplied by the germline J gene. V gene TRBV19 combines with J gene TRBJ2-1; 9 nucleotides align to TRBD2. There are 16 residues in the CDR3. Germline V lookup: CDR1 LNHDA, CDR2 SQIVND (reference sequence). The J segment lost 3 bases and the V segment lost 2 bases, leaving 5 bases of the junction unmatched. CDR3 sequence reads: CASSIIAGESYNEQFF. The CDR3 DNA, read in part, is TGTGCCAGTAGTATAATAGCGGGAGAAAGCTACAATGAG.

Details on this clone: The CDR3 goes on 3 residues after the read ends, and that part is filled in from the germline J gene. The chain has TRBV13 and TRBJ1-6, with TRBD1 identical over 8 bases. V dropped 6 bases and J dropped 4; count of bases not matched to a gene: 5. CDR3 length equals 15 residues. Germline values: CDR1 PRHDT, CDR2 FYEKMQ (reference sequence). CDR3: CASSRGQEYNSPLHF. CDR3 DNA, as far as it was read: TGTGCCAGCAGTAGGGGACAGGAATATAATTCACCC.

The CDR3 loop is CAWSTAGGGYEQFF. Partial CDR3 DNA: TGTGCCTGGAGTACAGCGGGAGGGGGCTATGAG. This chain joins TRBV30 and TRBJ2-1; 10 nucleotides match TRBD2. The read halts 3 residues ahead of the CDR3 end, with the missing end drawn from the germline J gene. The trim removed 2 bases at V and 8 bases at J, leaving 6 bases unmatched. The CDR3 loop spans 14 amino acids. The germline gives CDR1 GTSNPN, CDR2 SVGIG (reference sequence). The whole variable domain, filled in from reference TRBV30 and TRBJ2-1, reads SQTIHQWPATLVQPVGSPLSLECTVEGTSNPNLYWYRQAAGRGLQLLFYSVGIGQISSEVPQNLSASRPQDRQFILSSKKLLLSDSGFYLCAWSTAGGGYEQFFGPGTRLTVL.

With regard to this clone: The sequence runs out 3 residues before the end of the CDR3; the remainder is reconstructed from the germline J gene. The chain combines TRBV5-4 with TRBJ2-7; D call uncertain. The length of the CDR3 is 13 residues. The germline CDR1 and CDR2 sequences are SGHNT and YYREEE (reference sequence). The V end was cut by 4 bases, the J end by 0 bases, with 8 bases between. The CDR3 here is CASSVLSSYEQYF. The CDR3 DNA, read in part, is TGTGCCAGCAGCGTACTGAGCTCCTACGAG.

For this clone: Sequencing ends 3 residues short of the CDR3 end; the germline J gene provides the rest. V is TRBV7-3 and J is TRBJ2-7; no definite D call. The CDR3 is 13 residues long. V gave up 5 bases and J gave up 3 bases, with 11 bases separating them. Germline CDR1 reads SGHTA; CDR2 reads FQGTGA. The CDR3 bases that were read are TGTGCCAGCAGCGCCGGGTTTTACTACGAG. This encodes CASSAGFYYE. The CDR3 in full is CASSAGFYYEQYF.

A remark on this clone: The read ends 3 residues shy of where the CDR3 ends; the end is completed using the germline J gene. The V and J genes are TRBV7-7 and TRBJ2-1; no reliable D call. The germline V gene encodes CDR1 SSHAT and CDR2 FNYEAQ (reference sequence). V gave up 4 bases and J gave up 9 bases, with 10 bases separating them. This CDR3 comprises 12 residues. The CDR3 reads CASSSRGVEQFF. CDR3 DNA (partial): TGTGCCAGCAGCTCCCGCGGCGTTGAG.

Remarks on this clone: The read terminates 3 residues ahead of where the CDR3 ends, so the germline J gene completes it. Other DNA sequences in the same sample also yield this CDR3. The rearrangement joins TRBV30 to TRBJ1-5, with TRBD1 identical over 9 bases. Per the germline V gene, CDR1 is GTSNPN and CDR2 is SVGIG (reference sequence). Losses at the gene ends were 2 bases for V and 4 bases for J; bases not matched to a gene: 3. This CDR3 has 14 residues. CDR3 in amino acids: CAWSPGTGNQPQHF. Incomplete CDR3 DNA: TGTGCCTGGAGTCCTGGGACAGGGAATCAGCCC.

In the case of this clone: With the read ending 3 residues before the CDR3 end, the germline J gene is used to fill in that end. The chain employs TRBV29-1 and TRBJ1-1; 8 bases match TRBD1. Germline V lookup: CDR1 SQVTM, CDR2 ANQGSEA. J lost 5 bases, V lost 7 bases, and 6 bases had no gene match. There are 12 residues in the CDR3. The CDR3 reads CSAQGARTEAFF. The DNA read from the CDR3 is TGCAGCGCCCAGGGGGCGCGGACTGAA.

On this clone itself: The CDR3 end lies 3 residues beyond the end of the read and is filled in from the germline J gene. The chain combines TRBV29-1 with TRBJ2-7; tentatively, D is TRBD1 (5 bases). The CDR3 contains 13 residues. Deletions cut 0 bases from V and 5 bases from J, with 11 bases between. Germline CDR1 reads SQVTM; CDR2 reads ANQGSEA. Incomplete CDR3 DNA: TGCAGCGTTGAAGATCTTGACAGTAACGAG. Translation: CSVEDLDSNE. The complete CDR3 reads CSVEDLDSNEQYF.

On this clone itself: The sequence runs out 3 residues before the end of the CDR3; the remainder is reconstructed from the germline J gene. The genes are TRBV5-6 and TRBJ2-2, with D uncertain. Germline V lookup: CDR1 SGHDT, CDR2 YYEEEE. The CDR3 sequence is 14 residues long. Between the trimmed V and J ends, which lost 1 base and 8 bases, there was a span of 12 bases. The part of the CDR3 DNA that was read is TGTGCCAGCAGCTTGTATGACTCCCCGGGGGAG. Protein product: CASSLYDSPGE. The whole CDR3 reads CASSLYDSPGELFF. The full variable domain, in which reference TRBV5-6 and TRBJ2-2 provide the parts outside the CDR3, is DAGVTQSPTHLIKTRGQQVTLRCSPKSGHDTVSWYQQALGQGPQFIFQYYEEEERQRGNFPDRFSGHQFPNYSSELNVNALLLGDSALYLCASSLYDSPGELFFGEGSRLTVL.

A remark on this clone: The CDR3 is cut off 3 residues early in the read; its end comes from the germline J gene. The chain links TRBV19 to TRBJ2-7; D is perhaps TRBD1 (6 bases). Germline-derived CDR1 and CDR2 are LNHDA and SQIVND (reference sequence). V was shortened by 2 bases and J by 1 base, with 9 bases between the two germline ends. The CDR3 totals 14 residues. The CDR3 reads CASSIQGMSYEQYF. The part of the CDR3 DNA that was read is TGTGCCAGTAGTATACAGGGGATGTCCTACGAG.

On this clone: The observed sequence ends 3 residues before the CDR3 terminus, with the missing tail filled in from the germline J gene. The chain joins TRBV19 to TRBJ1-6; the D gene is possibly TRBD1 (5 bases). The CDR3 extends over 13 amino acids. Trimming shortened V by 5 bases and J by 7 bases, and 9 bases separated the two germline ends. The V gene's germline CDR1 is LNHDA and CDR2 SQIVND (reference sequence). CDR3 in amino acids: CASSPSGNSPLHF. The part of the CDR3 DNA that was read is TGTGCCAGTAGTCCCTCAGGGAATTCACCC.

On this clone: The sequenced fragment ends 3 residues before the CDR3 boundary, so the rest is inferred from the germline J gene. This chain links TRBV5-6 with TRBJ2-7, with TRBD1 matching 8 bases. This CDR3 has 12 residues. V lost 4 bases, J lost 6 bases, and 3 bases stayed unmatched. The V gene's germline CDR1 is SGHDT and CDR2 YYEEEE. The CDR3 DNA, read in part, is TGTGCCAGCAGCCCAGGGGGCGGCGAG. Protein product: CASSPGGGE. The entire CDR3 protein reads CASSPGGGEQYF. Filled out from reference TRBV5-6 and TRBJ2-7, the complete variable domain reads DAGVTQSPTHLIKTRGQQVTLRCSPKSGHDTVSWYQQALGQGPQFIFQYYEEEERQRGNFPDRFSGHQFPNYSSELNVNALLLGDSALYLCASSPGGGEQYFGPGTRLTVT.

Remarks on this clone: With the read ending 3 residues before the CDR3 end, the germline J gene is used to fill in that end. The chain links TRBV4-1 to TRBJ2-2; D gene uncertain. Germline CDR1 is MGHRA and CDR2 is YSYEKL. This CDR3 comprises 16 residues. The ends were cut back, 1 base at V and 2 bases at J, with 11 bases in the middle. CDR3 bases read: TGCGCCAGCAGCCAAGTGACTTACTATAACACCGGGGAG. Residues: CASSQVTYYNTGE. The entire CDR3 reads CASSQVTYYNTGELFF.

A remark on this clone: The read comes to an end 3 residues before the CDR3 does, leaving the germline J gene to fill in the end. The chain has TRBV20-1 and TRBJ2-2; TRBD1 is a possible D gene (5 bases). The CDR3 totals 17 residues. Between the trimmed V and J ends, which lost 0 bases and 1 base, there was a span of 15 bases. Germline values: CDR1 DFQATT, CDR2 SNEGSKA (reference sequence). The DNA read from the CDR3 is TGCAGTGCTAGAGACCTCTTCTGGCAGGGGAACACCGGGGAG. The encoded protein is CSARDLFWQGNTGE. The full-length CDR3 reads as CSARDLFWQGNTGELFF.

Worth noting for this clone: The read comes to an end 3 residues before the CDR3 does, leaving the germline J gene to fill in the end. Other DNA sequences in the same sample also yield this CDR3. This chain links TRBV11-2 with TRBJ2-7, with 8 bases aligning to TRBD1. The CDR3 loop spans 13 amino acids. The V and J ends lost 5 bases and 3 bases, in that order; junction bases with no gene match: 3. The germline V gene encodes CDR1 SGHAT and CDR2 FQNNGV. This CDR3 is CASSPGTGYEQYF. CDR3 DNA (partial): TGTGCCAGCAGCCCCGGGACAGGCTACGAG.

Notes on this clone: The CDR3 end lies 3 residues beyond the end of the read and is filled in from the germline J gene. The rearrangement links TRBV11-2 to TRBJ2-7; D may be TRBD2 (5 bases). The CDR3 is 13 amino acids. CDR1 and CDR2 (germline): SGHAT, FQNNGV. The V end lost 1 base, the J end lost 3 bases, and 7 bases lay between the germline ends. CDR3 region: CASSLAGNYEQYF. The DNA read from the CDR3 is TGTGCCAGCAGCTTAGCGGGGAACTACGAG.

In the case of this clone: The read terminates 3 residues before the CDR3 end, so the remaining end is supplied by the germline J gene. The chain couples TRBV7-9 to TRBJ2-5; D gene uncertain. The CDR3 has 14 amino acids. Germline lookup yields CDR1 SEHNR and CDR2 FQNEAQ (reference sequence). V lost 0 bases and J lost 1, with 6 bases in between. The part of the CDR3 DNA that was read is TGTGCCAGCAGCTTAGCAGGTTTCCAAGAGACC. This sequence encodes CASSLAGFQET. The complete CDR3 reads CASSLAGFQETQYF.

Comments on this clone: Sequencing ends 3 residues short of the CDR3 end; the germline J gene provides the rest. The chain carries TRBV2 and TRBJ2-3; the D call may be TRBD1 or TRBD2 (6 bases each). The V end was cut by 3 bases, the J end by 5 bases, with 9 bases between. The CDR3 sequence is 13 residues long. Germline V gene sequence: CDR1 SNHLY, CDR2 FYNNEI. The CDR3 here is CASSDRGGDTQYF. The part of the CDR3 DNA that was read is TGTGCCAGCAGTGACAGGGGAGGAGATACG.

As for this clone: The read ends 3 residues early relative to the CDR3; the germline J gene fills the gap. The chain couples TRBV20-1 to TRBJ2-1; TRBD2 might be the D (6 bases). Germline CDR1 is DFQATT and CDR2 is SNEGSKA (reference sequence). V lost 0 bases and J 1 base, leaving 16 bases between the germline ends. The CDR3 is 17 residues long. The CDR3 DNA, read in part, is TGCAGTGCTAGAGATCTCGAGGCGGGAAGGTCCTACAATGAG. Protein: CSARDLEAGRSYNE. The whole CDR3 reads CSARDLEAGRSYNEQFF.

Concerning this clone itself: The read finishes 3 residues shy of the CDR3 end, and the germline J gene is used to complete it. The V gene is TRBV20-1, the J gene TRBJ2-2; D is possibly TRBD2 (5 bases). Germline CDR1 is DFQATT and CDR2 is SNEGSKA (reference sequence). V lost 4 bases to trimming and J lost 0 bases, with 21 bases between them. This CDR3 contains 18 residues. CDR3 DNA, as far as it was read: TGCAGTGCTAAGGACTTGCTCGCAGCAGGATCGAACACCGGGGAG. Its translation is CSAKDLLAAGSNTGE. The entire CDR3 reads CSAKDLLAAGSNTGELFF.

On this clone: The read halts 3 residues ahead of the CDR3 end, with the missing end drawn from the germline J gene. This rearrangement joins TRBV7-9 to TRBJ1-1; D not certain. The CDR3 totals 12 residues. From germline, CDR1 is SEHNR and CDR2 FQNEAQ (reference sequence). V dropped 2 bases and J dropped 6 bases, with 7 bases sitting between them. The CDR3 spells CASSLIISEAFF. CDR3 bases read: TGTGCCAGCAGCTTAATTATCTCTGAA.

With respect to this clone: The read comes to an end 3 residues before the CDR3 does, leaving the germline J gene to fill in the end. The chain carries TRBV20-1 and TRBJ2-7, with 9 bases that match TRBD2. Germline loops: CDR1 DFQATT, CDR2 SNEGSKA (reference sequence). After removal of 0 bases from V and 3 bases from J, the junction contained 15 bases not matched to a gene. The CDR3 covers 18 residues. The CDR3 bases that were read are TGCAGTGCTAGAGATAAAGACGCGGCGGGAGGGTCCCACTACGAG. Translating gives CSARDKDAAGGSHYE. The CDR3 as a whole reads CSARDKDAAGGSHYEQYF.

For this clone: Read data end 3 residues before the CDR3 end; the end is taken from the germline J gene. The chain couples TRBV20-1 to TRBJ2-1; D gene ambiguous. V shed 6 bases and J shed 3 bases, with 18 bases lying between them. Looked up from germline, CDR1 is DFQATT and CDR2 is SNEGSKA (reference sequence). The CDR3 loop spans 15 amino acids. The CDR3 spells CSAPGGVSLYNEQFF. CDR3 DNA, as far as it was read: TGCAGTGCCCCTGGCGGAGTAAGCCTCTACAATGAG.

In regard to this clone: The read ends 3 residues shy of where the CDR3 ends; the end is completed using the germline J gene. The V call is TRBV2, the J call TRBJ2-1; perhaps TRBD2 as D (5 bases). This CDR3 has 16 amino acids. The V gene lost 5 bases and the J gene lost 4 bases, with 18 bases spanning the gap. Germline assignment: CDR1 SNHLY and CDR2 FYNNEI. CDR3 in amino acids: CASSPLGGRVYNEQFF. CDR3 DNA (partial): TGTGCCAGCAGTCCCCTCGGAGGTAGGGTTTACAATGAG.

The CDR3 region is CASSLPRTGSSNEQFF. CDR3 DNA (partial): TGCGCCAGCAGCCTCCCTAGGACAGGGTCATCCAATGAG. V usage is TRBV4-1 and J usage is TRBJ2-1; 8 nucleotides line up with TRBD1. Coverage ceases 3 residues before the CDR3 finishes, and the germline J gene fills in the end. The CDR3 is 16 residues long. CDR1 and CDR2 (germline): MGHRA, YSYEKL. Trimming removed 4 bases from V and 6 bases from J; junction bases left unmatched: 11.